These 21 T cell receptor beta chains were all obtained from the same sample, sequenced in a study of T-cell memory formation after mild COVID-19. TCRdb called the 5' RACE reads again in MiXCR, with one record for every CDR3 protein. The sample has 120,000 or so distinct CDR3 sequences; approximately 15% are singletons. The specimen was PBMCs or a T cell subset sorted from them (not recorded which). The receptors derive from a man between 18 and 29 years old who had mild COVID-19 (a few samples of this study predate the infection). Cell type and time point are not known.

This clonotype was seen more than once but under ten times. The genes are TRBV28 and TRBJ2-7, with unresolved D. The CDR3 loop spans 15 amino acids. CDR1 and CDR2 (germline): MDHEN, SYDVKM. V lost 8 bases and J lost 2, with 19 bases in between. CDR3 amino acids: CASVPRSPLTYEQYF. In DNA form, the CDR3 reads TGTGCCAGCGTTCCCCGATCCCCACTTACCTACGAGCAGTACTTC.

This clonotype was counted only a few times. The CDR3 protein is CATALNLRGAAANEQFF. CDR3 coding DNA: TGTGCCACCGCATTAAACTTGCGGGGGGCTGCGGCAAATGAGCAGTTCTTC. The chain is built from TRBV24-1 and TRBJ2-1, with 8 bases aligning to TRBD2. Germline CDR1 is KGHDR and CDR2 is SFDVKD. Trimming took 9 bases from V and 7 from J; bases not matched to a gene: 19. The CDR3 length is 17 residues.

The J gene is TRBJ2-5, the V gene TRBV28, with D hard to call. The CDR3 has 12 residues. The V gene lost 3 bases and the J gene lost 3 bases, with 5 bases spanning the gap. Germline CDR1 and CDR2: MDHEN and SYDVKM. The CDR3 DNA is TGTGCCAGCAGTTTGTGGAAAGAGACCCAGTACTTC. It codes for CASSLWKETQYF. The whole variable domain, remainder taken from reference TRBV28 and TRBJ2-5, is DVKVTQSSRYLVKRTGEKVFLECVQDMDHENMFWYRQDPGLGLRLIYFSYDVKMKEKGDIPEGYSVSREKKERFSLILESASTNQTSMYLCASSLWKETQYFGPGTRLLVL.

This clonotype has a handful of counts. This sequence joins TRBV7-2 and TRBJ2-2; D not resolved. V was trimmed by 0 bases and J by 2 bases, leaving 4 bases between them. CDR3 length: 14 residues. CDR1 and CDR2 from the germline V gene are SGHTA and FQGNSA. DNA of the CDR3: TGTGCCAGCAGCTTAGCAGTTAACACCGGGGAGCTGTTTTTT. Its translation is CASSLAVNTGELFF. The full variable domain, in which reference TRBV7-2 and TRBJ2-2 provide the parts outside the CDR3, is GAGVSQSPSNKVTEKGKDVELRCDPISGHTALYWYRQSLGQGLEFLIYFQGNSAPDKSGLPSDRFSAERTGGSVSTLTIQRTQQEDSAVYLCASSLAVNTGELFFGEGSRLTVL.

This clonotype was seen more than once but under ten times. V and J are TRBV7-6 and TRBJ2-5; D is possibly TRBD2 (6 bases). The germline V gene has CDR1 SGHVS and CDR2 FNYEAQ. The length of the CDR3 is 15 residues. Deletions cut 3 bases from V and 5 bases from J, with 16 bases between. CDR3 in amino acids: CASSLDPLGGETQYF. Written as DNA, the CDR3 is TGTGCCAGCAGCTTGGACCCTCTTGGGGGGGAGACCCAGTACTTC.

This sequence joins TRBV19 and TRBJ2-2; the match to TRBD2 covers 8 bases. CDR1 LNHDA and CDR2 SQIVND come from the germline V gene (reference sequence). Unmatched junction bases numbered 8, after V lost 4 bases and J lost 7 bases. This CDR3 is built from 15 residues. This CDR3 reads CASSTSGGRVGELFF. The CDR3 bases are TGTGCCAGTAGTACGAGCGGGGGCCGGGTCGGGGAGCTGTTTTTT.

The sample holds a few counts of this clonotype. V usage is TRBV3-1 and J usage is TRBJ2-3; 12 bases agree with TRBD2. There are 17 residues in the CDR3. Looked up from germline, CDR1 is LGHDT and CDR2 is YNNKEL (reference sequence). V trimming: 7 bases; J trimming: 2 bases; junction bases outside the gene matches: 10. Here the CDR3 DNA reads TGTGCCAGCACCTACCAGACTAGCGGGGGTACCACAGATACGCAGTATTTT. The encoded protein is CASTYQTSGGTTDTQYF.

This clonotype has ten or more counts. The chain couples TRBV20-1 to TRBJ2-5, with 7 bases matching TRBD2. This CDR3 is built from 13 residues. Germline V lookup: CDR1 DFQATT, CDR2 SNEGSKA (reference sequence). Unmatched junction bases numbered 8, after V lost 5 bases and J lost 5 bases. For the CDR3, the DNA is TGCAGTGCTTCACAACTAGCGCGGGAGACCCAGTACTTC. The encoded protein is CSASQLARETQYF.

The gene calls are TRBV28 and TRBJ2-1; 9 bases line up with TRBD2. Trimming took 6 bases from V and 9 from J; bases not matched to a gene: 15. Germline V gives CDR1 MDHEN, CDR2 SYDVKM. This CDR3 region has 16 residues. In nucleotides, the CDR3 is TGTGCCAGCAGCCTCCCTAGGCGGGGGGGCTTCGCTGAGCAGTTCTTC. Translating gives CASSLPRRGGFAEQFF.

This clonotype was counted a few times. The rearrangement joins TRBV7-2 to TRBJ1-2; 7 bases fit TRBD1. The germline gives CDR1 SGHTA, CDR2 FQGNSA. CDR3 length: 14 residues. V lost 3 bases to trimming and J lost 0 bases; unmatched junction nucleotides: 1. CDR3 bases: TGTGCCAGCAGCTTGGACAGGTCTAACTATGGCTACACCTTC. Its translation is CASSLDRSNYGYTF.

V usage is TRBV15 and J usage is TRBJ2-7; maybe TRBD1 (6 bases). The V end lost 3 bases, the J end lost 2 bases, and 11 bases lay between the germline ends. The CDR3 is 14 amino acids. Germline V gene lookup returns CDR1 LNHNV and CDR2 YYDKDF (reference sequence). The CDR3 bases are TGTGCCACCAGCAGCCCCAGGGGACCCTACGAGCAGTACTTC. Its translation is CATSSPRGPYEQYF.

The CDR3 DNA is TGTGCCAGCAGTCAAGTGCTGGACTACGAGCAGTACTTC. Translating gives CASSQVLDYEQYF. The chain has TRBV12-3 or TRBV12-4 and TRBJ2-7; D gene uncertain. V was pared by 5 bases and J by 3 bases, with 11 bases between. This CDR3 spans 13 amino acids.

This clonotype appeared a few times. This chain joins TRBV5-1 and TRBJ2-2; D assignment may be TRBD1 or TRBD2 (5 bases each). CDR3 size: 15 residues. The V end was cut by 1 base, the J end by 6 bases, with 13 bases between. Germline CDR1 is SGHRS and CDR2 is YFSETQ. The CDR3 sequence: CASSLLSGAAGELFF. The CDR3 DNA reads TGCGCCAGCAGCTTGTTATCCGGGGCGGCCGGGGAGCTGTTTTTT.

The chain employs TRBV7-2 and TRBJ1-5; D gene ambiguous. There are 13 residues in the CDR3. V lost 5 bases, J lost 0 bases, and 5 bases lay in between. CDR1 SGHTA and CDR2 FQGNSA come from the germline V gene. The CDR3 loop is CASSRDSNQPQHF. Here the CDR3 DNA reads TGTGCCAGCAGCCGAGATAGCAATCAGCCCCAGCATTTT.

CDR3 sequence (DNA): TGCGCCAGCAGCTTGGTGCAGAGCTACAATGAGCAGTTCTTC. Translated, it gives CASSLVQSYNEQFF. The rearrangement links TRBV5-1 to TRBJ2-1, with D uncertain. V shed 0 bases and J shed 3 bases, with 7 bases lying between them. The germline V gene encodes CDR1 SGHRS and CDR2 YFSETQ. The CDR3 runs 14 residues.

This clonotype was observed a single time. The chain uses TRBV3-1 and TRBJ2-4, with D perhaps given as TRBD1 or TRBD2 (5 bases each). CDR3 length: 17 amino acids. CDR1 and CDR2 from the germline V gene are LGHDT and YNNKEL (reference sequence). The ends were cut back, 3 bases at V and 0 bases at J, with 15 bases in the middle. CDR3 nucleotide sequence: TGTGCCAGCAGCCAGAGGGGAAGGGCATTAGCCAAAAACATTCAGTACTTC. Translated: CASSQRGRALAKNIQYF.

This chain uses TRBV4-3 with TRBJ1-3; no firm D call. V shed 0 bases and J shed 0 bases, with 6 bases lying between them. Looked up from germline, CDR1 is LGHNA and CDR2 is YSLEER. CDR3 length: 15 amino acids. CDR3 amino acids: CASSQDKDSGNTIYF. In DNA form, the CDR3 reads TGCGCCAGCAGCCAAGATAAAGACTCTGGAAACACCATATATTTT.

The CDR3 spells CASSPSRGDTQYF. Written as DNA, the CDR3 is TGTGCCAGCAGCCCAAGCAGGGGGGATACGCAGTATTTT. This chain uses TRBV7-2 with TRBJ2-3; 7 bases fit TRBD1. The V gene's germline CDR1 is SGHTA and CDR2 FQGNSA. The CDR3 contains 13 residues. After removal of 5 bases from V and 6 bases from J, the junction contained 5 bases not matched to a gene.

This clonotype was seen a handful of times. The chain employs TRBV4-3 and TRBJ2-6; perhaps TRBD1 as D (6 bases). The CDR3 totals 15 residues. The V gene lost 0 bases and the J gene lost 12 bases, with 15 bases spanning the gap. Germline V gives CDR1 LGHNA, CDR2 YSLEER. CDR3 amino acids: CASSQESRQGSVLTF. CDR3 coding DNA: TGCGCCAGCAGCCAAGAATCGCGGCAGGGGAGCGTCCTGACTTTC.

The chain is built from TRBV4-1 and TRBJ1-6; no definite D call. The CDR3 has 13 amino acids. The germline V gene encodes CDR1 MGHRA and CDR2 YSYEKL. Trimming shortened V by 5 bases and J by 10 bases, and 12 bases separated the two germline ends. In nucleotides, the CDR3 is TGCGCCAGCAGCAGCGGTCCAGACTCACCCCTCCACTTT. It codes for CASSSGPDSPLHF.

This chain joins TRBV7-2 and TRBJ2-5, with 8 bases aligning to TRBD2. Germline V lookup: CDR1 SGHTA, CDR2 FQGNSA. V lost 6 bases and J lost 9; bases outside the gene matches: 12. The CDR3 is made up of 14 amino acids. The CDR3 reads CASRAGLVKSSQYF. In DNA, the CDR3 is TGTGCCAGCAGAGCGGGACTAGTGAAGTCGTCCCAGTACTTC.